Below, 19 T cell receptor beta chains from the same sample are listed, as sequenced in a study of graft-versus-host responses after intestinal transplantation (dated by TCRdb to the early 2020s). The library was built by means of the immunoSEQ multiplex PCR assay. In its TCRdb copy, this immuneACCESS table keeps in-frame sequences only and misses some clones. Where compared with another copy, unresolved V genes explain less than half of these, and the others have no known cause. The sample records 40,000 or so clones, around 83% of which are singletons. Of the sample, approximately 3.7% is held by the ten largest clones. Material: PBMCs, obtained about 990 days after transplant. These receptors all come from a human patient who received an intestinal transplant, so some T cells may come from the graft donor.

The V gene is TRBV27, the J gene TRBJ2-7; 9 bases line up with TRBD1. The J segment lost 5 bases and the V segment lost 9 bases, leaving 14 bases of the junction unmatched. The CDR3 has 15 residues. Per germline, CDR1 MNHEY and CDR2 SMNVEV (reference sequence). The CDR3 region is CARNTGGSHSNEQYF. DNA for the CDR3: TGTGCCAGAAATACAGGGGGCTCTCACAGCAACGAGCAGTACTTC.

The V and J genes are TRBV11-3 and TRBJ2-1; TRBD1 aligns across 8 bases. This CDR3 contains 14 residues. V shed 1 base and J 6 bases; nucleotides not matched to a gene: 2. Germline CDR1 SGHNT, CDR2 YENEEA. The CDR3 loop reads CASSLGTGPNEQFF. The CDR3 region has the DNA TGTGCCAGCAGCTTAGGGACAGGGCCCAATGAGCAGTTCTTC.

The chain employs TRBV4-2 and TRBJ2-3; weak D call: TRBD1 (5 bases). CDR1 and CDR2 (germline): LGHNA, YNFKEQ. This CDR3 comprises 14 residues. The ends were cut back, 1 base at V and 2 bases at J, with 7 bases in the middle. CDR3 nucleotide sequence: TGTGCCAGCAGCCAAGGGGGCTACACAGATACGCAGTATTTT. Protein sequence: CASSQGGYTDTQYF.

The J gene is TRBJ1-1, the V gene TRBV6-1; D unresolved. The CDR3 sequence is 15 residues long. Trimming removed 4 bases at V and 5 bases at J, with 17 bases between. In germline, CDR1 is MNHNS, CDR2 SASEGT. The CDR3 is CASSAPSGGGTEAFF. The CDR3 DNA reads TGTGCCAGCAGTGCCCCGTCGGGAGGAGGGACTGAAGCTTTCTTT.

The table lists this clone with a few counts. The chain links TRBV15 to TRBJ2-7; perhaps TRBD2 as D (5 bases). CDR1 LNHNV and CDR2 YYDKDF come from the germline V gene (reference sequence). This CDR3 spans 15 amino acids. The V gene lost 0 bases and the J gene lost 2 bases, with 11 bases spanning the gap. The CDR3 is CATSRDQAGPYEQYF. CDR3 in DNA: TGTGCCACCAGCAGAGATCAGGCGGGTCCCTACGAGCAGTACTTC.

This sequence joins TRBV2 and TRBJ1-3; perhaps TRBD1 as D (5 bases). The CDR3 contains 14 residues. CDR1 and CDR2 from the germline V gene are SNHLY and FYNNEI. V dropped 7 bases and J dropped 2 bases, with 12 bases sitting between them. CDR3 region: CASIRRGAGNTIYF. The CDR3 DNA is TGTGCCAGCATTCGTAGGGGCGCTGGAAACACCATATATTTT.

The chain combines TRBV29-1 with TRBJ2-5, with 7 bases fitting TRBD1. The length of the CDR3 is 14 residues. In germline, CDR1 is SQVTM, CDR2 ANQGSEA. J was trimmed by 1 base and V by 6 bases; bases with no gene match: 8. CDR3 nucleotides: TGCAGCGTCGCCTCAGGGGGTAGCCAAGAGACCCAGTACTTC. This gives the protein CSVASGGSQETQYF.

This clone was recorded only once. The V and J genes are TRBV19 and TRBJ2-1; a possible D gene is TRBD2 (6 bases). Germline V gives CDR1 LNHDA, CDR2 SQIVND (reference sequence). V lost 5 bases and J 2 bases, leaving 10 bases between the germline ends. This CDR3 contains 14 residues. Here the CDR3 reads CASSPAGPYNEQFF. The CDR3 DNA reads TGTGCCAGTAGTCCCGCGGGGCCCTACAATGAGCAGTTCTTC.

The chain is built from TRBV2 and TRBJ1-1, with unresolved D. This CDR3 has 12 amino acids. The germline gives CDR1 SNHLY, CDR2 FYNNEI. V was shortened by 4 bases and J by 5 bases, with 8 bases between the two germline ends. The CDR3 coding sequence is TGTGCCAGCAGTGGTGTGAGGACTGAAGCTTTCTTT. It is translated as CASSGVRTEAFF.

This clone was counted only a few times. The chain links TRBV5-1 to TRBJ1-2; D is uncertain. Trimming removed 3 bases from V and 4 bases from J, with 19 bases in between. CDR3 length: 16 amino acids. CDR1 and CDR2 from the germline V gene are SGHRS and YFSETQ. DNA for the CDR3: TGCGCCAGCAGCTCGGGGTTGGGAGGGTTACCCTATGGCTACACCTTC. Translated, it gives CASSSGLGGLPYGYTF.

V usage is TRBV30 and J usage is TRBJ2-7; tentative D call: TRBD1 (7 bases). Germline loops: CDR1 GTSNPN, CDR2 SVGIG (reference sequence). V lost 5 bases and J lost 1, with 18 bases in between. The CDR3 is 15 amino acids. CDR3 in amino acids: CAWHSDPGGSYEQYF. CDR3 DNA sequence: TGTGCCTGGCATTCCGATCCAGGGGGGTCCTACGAGCAGTACTTC.

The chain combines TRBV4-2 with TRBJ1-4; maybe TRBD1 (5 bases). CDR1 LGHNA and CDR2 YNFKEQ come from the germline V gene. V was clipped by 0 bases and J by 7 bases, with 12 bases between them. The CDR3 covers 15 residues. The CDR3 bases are TGTGCCAGCAGCCAAGAAGCCTCGGGACCTGAAAAACTGTTTTTT. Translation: CASSQEASGPEKLFF.

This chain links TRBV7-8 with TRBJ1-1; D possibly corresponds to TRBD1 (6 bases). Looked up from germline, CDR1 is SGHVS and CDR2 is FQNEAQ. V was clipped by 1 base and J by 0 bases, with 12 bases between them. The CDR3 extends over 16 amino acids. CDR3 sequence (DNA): TGTGCCAGCAGCTTAGTTTCCGGGGACATGAACACTGAAGCTTTCTTT. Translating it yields CASSLVSGDMNTEAFF.

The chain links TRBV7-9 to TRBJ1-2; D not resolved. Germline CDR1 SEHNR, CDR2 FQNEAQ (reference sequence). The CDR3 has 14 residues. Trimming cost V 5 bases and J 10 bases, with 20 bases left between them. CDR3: CASSLIEDQALYTF. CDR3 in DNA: TGTGCCAGCAGCCTAATCGAGGACCAGGCCCTCTACACCTTC.

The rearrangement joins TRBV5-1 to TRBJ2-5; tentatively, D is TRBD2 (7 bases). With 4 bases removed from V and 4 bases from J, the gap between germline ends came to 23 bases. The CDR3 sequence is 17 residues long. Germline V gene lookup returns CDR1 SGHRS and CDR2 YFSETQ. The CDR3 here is CASSPQVGGGRGETQYF. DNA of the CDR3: TGCGCCAGCAGCCCCCAAGTGGGGGGGGGCCGGGGAGAGACCCAGTACTTC.

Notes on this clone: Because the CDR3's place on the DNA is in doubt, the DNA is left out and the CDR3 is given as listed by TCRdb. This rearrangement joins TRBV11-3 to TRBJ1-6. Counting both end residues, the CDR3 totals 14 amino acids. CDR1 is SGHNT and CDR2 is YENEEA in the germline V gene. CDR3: CASSSDFRDSPLHF.

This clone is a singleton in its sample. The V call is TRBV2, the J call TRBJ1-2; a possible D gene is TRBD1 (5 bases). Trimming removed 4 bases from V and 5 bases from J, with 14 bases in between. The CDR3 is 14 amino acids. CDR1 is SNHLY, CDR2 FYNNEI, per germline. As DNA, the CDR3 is TGTGCCAGCAGTGGGGGGTCAGATGGGTATGGCTACACCTTC. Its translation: CASSGGSDGYGYTF.

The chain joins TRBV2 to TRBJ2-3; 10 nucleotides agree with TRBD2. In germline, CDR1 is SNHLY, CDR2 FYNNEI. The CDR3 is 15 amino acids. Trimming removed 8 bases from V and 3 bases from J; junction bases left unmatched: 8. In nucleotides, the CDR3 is TGTGCCAGCGGGATTAGCGGGAGGTGGACAGATACGCAGTATTTT. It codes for CASGISGRWTDTQYF. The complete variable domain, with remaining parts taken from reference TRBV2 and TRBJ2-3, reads EPEVTQTPSHQVTQMGQEVILRCVPISNHLYFYWYRQILGQKVEFLVSFYNNEISEKSEIFDDQFSVERPDGSNFTLKIRSTKLEDSAMYFCASGISGRWTDTQYFGPGTRLTVL.

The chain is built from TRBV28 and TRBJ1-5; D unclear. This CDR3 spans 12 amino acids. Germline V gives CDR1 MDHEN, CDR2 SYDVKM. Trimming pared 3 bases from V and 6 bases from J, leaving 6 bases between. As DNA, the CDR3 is TGTGCCAGCAGTTTTGGAGGTCAGCCCCAGCATTTT. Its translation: CASSFGGQPQHF.